The rows below give T cell receptor beta chains drawn from one sample of a study of blood T cell repertoires in COVID-19. Clones were read by immunoSEQ multiplex PCR, and TCRdb kept only the in-frame ones, dropping some. The sample lists about 300,000 clones, more than 75% occurring once. The specimen was PBMCs or T cells enriched from blood (not recorded which). These receptors came from a man aged 25-45 years who had recovered from COVID-19. Each CDR3 is given with its conserved first and last residue.

TRBV19	TRBJ1-1	CASSIMRQGARSTEAFF
TRBV9	TRBJ2-3	CASSVDNLAGGSTDTQYF
TRBV11-3	TRBJ2-1	CASDRGGNEQFF
TRBV5-1	TRBJ1-2	CASSFDRGPAYTF
TRBV28	TRBJ1-3	CASSFDRNSGNTIYF
TRBV6-5	TRBJ2-7	CASRTAGSGGNEQYF
TRBV6-5	TRBJ2-7	CASRADSNYEQYF
TRBV5-6	TRBJ2-5	CASSPEGGVGVLPETQYF
TRBV27	TRBJ2-1	CASSTLAEGLNEQFF
TRBV11-2	TRBJ1-1	CASSIWYGEMNTEAFF